Each of the 26 T cell receptor beta chains below was sequenced from the same sample in a study of CD8 T cells in ankylosing spondylitis. TCRdb reprocessed the 5' RACE reads with MiXCR, giving one entry per CDR3 protein. The table records about 42,000 distinct CDR3 sequences, 2.7% of them present only once. Sequencing was performed on blood, either unsorted or a sorted T cell fraction (not recorded which). Receptors originate from a male donor with ankylosing spondylitis or in good health (not recorded which).

This clonotype has at least ten counts. This sequence joins TRBV9 and TRBJ2-1, with 9 bases identical to TRBD1. Germline V gene lookup returns CDR1 SGDLS and CDR2 YYNGEE. Trimming took 3 bases from V and 0 from J; bases not matched to a gene: 4. The CDR3 runs 16 residues. The CDR3: CASSEQGASSYNEQFF. CDR3 bases: TGTGCCAGCAGCGAACAGGGGGCGAGCTCCTACAATGAGCAGTTCTTC.

This clonotype appeared many times. The V call is TRBV9, the J call TRBJ2-1; a weak D match, TRBD2 (7 bases). CDR3 size: 17 residues. V was cut by 4 bases and J by 8 bases, with 25 bases left in between. In germline, CDR1 is SGDLS, CDR2 YYNGEE. CDR3 sequence: CASSQRRGGGLKDEQFF. In DNA form, the CDR3 reads TGTGCCAGCAGCCAAAGAAGGGGGGGAGGTTTAAAGGATGAGCAGTTCTTC.

This clonotype was seen many times. The J gene is TRBJ2-2, the V gene TRBV9, with 7 bases identical to TRBD2. The CDR3 extends over 15 amino acids. Germline V lookup: CDR1 SGDLS, CDR2 YYNGEE. V gave up 3 bases and J gave up 2 bases; unmatched junction bases: 4. The chain's CDR3 is CASSAGLVNTGELFF. CDR3 nucleotides: TGTGCCAGCAGCGCCGGACTAGTCAACACCGGGGAGCTGTTTTTT.

This clonotype occurred many times. The chain recombines TRBV9 with TRBJ2-3; D is ambiguous. V was clipped by 0 bases and J by 8 bases, with 7 bases between them. Per the germline V gene, CDR1 is SGDLS and CDR2 is YYNGEE. The CDR3 is 12 amino acids. CDR3 nucleotides: TGTGCCAGCAGCGTAGAGCAGGCTACGCAGTATTTT. It specifies CASSVEQATQYF.

This clonotype was detected only a few times. V usage is TRBV9 and J usage is TRBJ2-3; the match to TRBD2 covers 7 bases. The CDR3 is 16 residues long. J was trimmed by 2 bases and V by 0 bases; bases with no gene match: 6. Germline assignment: CDR1 SGDLS and CDR2 YYNGEE. The CDR3 sequence is CASSVGPGTTTDTQYF. DNA of the CDR3: TGTGCCAGCAGCGTAGGTCCGGGGACTACCACAGATACGCAGTATTTT.

Ten or more counts support this clonotype. The gene calls are TRBV9 and TRBJ2-5; a weak D match, TRBD2 (5 bases). Trimming left V 1 base short and J 4 bases short, with 11 bases between. This CDR3 contains 14 residues. CDR1 and CDR2 from the germline V gene are SGDLS and YYNGEE. The CDR3 sequence: CASSVTDSIETQYF. DNA for the CDR3: TGTGCCAGCAGCGTAACGGACTCGATAGAGACCCAGTACTTC.

This clonotype came up many times. V is TRBV9 and J is TRBJ2-6; TRBD1 might be the D (6 bases). Trimming took 4 bases from V and 2 from J, leaving 10 bases between them. CDR3 length equals 15 residues. Germline V lookup: CDR1 SGDLS, CDR2 YYNGEE. The CDR3 loop reads CASSTQGTGANVLTF. The CDR3 DNA is TGTGCCAGCAGCACACAGGGAACTGGGGCCAACGTCCTGACTTTC.

This clonotype was observed at least ten times. This chain connects TRBV9 to TRBJ1-1, with D unresolved. This CDR3 is built from 14 residues. Looked up from germline, CDR1 is SGDLS and CDR2 is YYNGEE. V was cut by 3 bases and J by 2 bases, with 11 bases left in between. The CDR3 is CASSARVDNTEAFF. The CDR3 DNA follows: TGTGCCAGCAGCGCGAGGGTAGATAACACTGAAGCTTTCTTT.

This clonotype was found many times. The chain carries TRBV9 and TRBJ2-3; 12 nucleotides match TRBD2. V was clipped by 3 bases and J by 1 base; unmatched bases: 0. Germline loops: CDR1 SGDLS, CDR2 YYNGEE. This CDR3 is 15 amino acids long. CDR3 amino acids: CASSGLAGGTDTQYF. Here the CDR3 DNA reads TGTGCCAGCAGCGGACTAGCGGGGGGCACAGATACGCAGTATTTT.

This clonotype was picked up many times. V is TRBV9 and J is TRBJ2-5; D is perhaps TRBD2 (10 bases). Germline V lookup: CDR1 SGDLS, CDR2 YYNGEE. Trimming left V 3 bases short and J 7 bases short, with 25 bases between. CDR3 size: 17 residues. Here the CDR3 reads CASSDTGGGWTSGTQYF. Written as DNA, the CDR3 is TGTGCCAGCAGCGATACAGGGGGCGGCTGGACTAGCGGGACCCAGTACTTC.

The chain joins TRBV9 to TRBJ2-6, with D tentatively TRBD2 (5 bases). Germline V lookup: CDR1 SGDLS, CDR2 YYNGEE. The CDR3 has 15 amino acids. Trimming removed 4 bases at V and 4 bases at J, with 12 bases between. The CDR3 DNA is TGTGCCAGCAGCACCGGGGAGAAAGGGGCCAACGTCCTGACTTTC. It is translated as CASSTGEKGANVLTF.

This clonotype was counted at least ten times. This rearrangement joins TRBV9 to TRBJ2-6, with 11 bases that match TRBD2. Germline loops: CDR1 SGDLS, CDR2 YYNGEE. The CDR3 totals 18 residues. V was pared by 0 bases and J by 0 bases, with 2 bases of the junction left unmatched. This chain's CDR3 is CASSVDLAGGSGANVLTF. CDR3 bases: TGTGCCAGCAGCGTAGATCTAGCGGGGGGCTCTGGGGCCAACGTCCTGACTTTC.

This clonotype was counted many times. The chain is built from TRBV9 and TRBJ1-2, with 7 bases that match TRBD1. The CDR3 sequence is 14 residues long. V gave up 0 bases and J gave up 6 bases; unmatched junction bases: 5. Germline CDR1 is SGDLS and CDR2 is YYNGEE. CDR3 residues: CASSVDRGVDGYTF. The CDR3 DNA reads TGTGCCAGCAGCGTAGACAGGGGAGTGGATGGCTACACCTTC.

This clonotype was observed at least ten times. The rearrangement joins TRBV9 to TRBJ1-2; D gene unclear. The CDR3 extends over 15 amino acids. Trimming removed 4 bases from V and 4 bases from J, with 17 bases in between. Germline CDR1 reads SGDLS; CDR2 reads YYNGEE. The CDR3 protein is CASSPSHDLSYGYTF. The CDR3 DNA sequence: TGTGCCAGCAGCCCTAGCCACGATCTTAGCTATGGCTACACCTTC.

This clonotype has a count of ten or more. V usage is TRBV9 and J usage is TRBJ2-3; 12 bases fit TRBD2. The germline V gene encodes CDR1 SGDLS and CDR2 YYNGEE. The trim removed 4 bases at V and 6 bases at J, leaving 6 bases unmatched. This CDR3 has 15 amino acids. CDR3 residues: CASSSSTSGSDTQYF. CDR3 nucleotides: TGTGCCAGCAGCTCCTCGACTAGCGGGAGTGATACGCAGTATTTT.

The gene calls are TRBV9 and TRBJ2-3; D not resolved. The CDR3 extends over 15 amino acids. Trimming removed 3 bases at V and 3 bases at J, with 14 bases between. Per the germline V gene, CDR1 is SGDLS and CDR2 is YYNGEE. CDR3 protein: CASSANWAPTDTQYF. The CDR3 DNA reads as TGTGCCAGCAGCGCCAACTGGGCCCCAACAGATACGCAGTATTTT. Looking up the rest from reference TRBV9 and TRBJ2-3 gives the full variable domain: DSGVTQTPKHLITATGQRVTLRCSPRSGDLSVYWYQQSLDQGLQFLIQYYNGEERAKGNILERFSAQQFPDLHSELNLSSLELGDSALYFCASSANWAPTDTQYFGPGTRLTVL.

This clonotype appeared many times. The V and J genes are TRBV9 and TRBJ2-3; D is undetermined. Germline V gene data show CDR1 as SGDLS and CDR2 as YYNGEE. With 0 bases removed from V and 0 bases from J, the gap between germline ends came to 8 bases. The CDR3 sequence is 15 residues long. The DNA of the CDR3 is TGTGCCAGCAGCGTAGTTGGGGTTAGCACAGATACGCAGTATTTT. Its protein is CASSVVGVSTDTQYF. Full variable domain (rest looked up from reference TRBV9 and TRBJ2-3): DSGVTQTPKHLITATGQRVTLRCSPRSGDLSVYWYQQSLDQGLQFLIQYYNGEERAKGNILERFSAQQFPDLHSELNLSSLELGDSALYFCASSVVGVSTDTQYFGPGTRLTVL.

This clonotype was detected ten times or more. V gene TRBV9 combines with J gene TRBJ2-5; 11 nucleotides match TRBD2. In germline, CDR1 is SGDLS, CDR2 YYNGEE. The V segment lost 4 bases and the J segment 0 bases; nucleotides outside the gene matches: 5. This CDR3 contains 16 residues. CDR3 sequence: CASSPRTSGHQETQYF. The CDR3 region has the DNA TGTGCCAGCAGCCCCAGGACTAGCGGGCACCAAGAGACCCAGTACTTC.

This clonotype was seen ten or more times. The rearrangement uses TRBV9 and TRBJ2-4; 7 nucleotides match TRBD2. V lost 0 bases, J lost 1 base, and 4 bases stayed unmatched. There are 16 residues in the CDR3. Germline values: CDR1 SGDLS, CDR2 YYNGEE. The CDR3 protein is CASSVELRGAKNIQYF. The CDR3 DNA reads TGTGCCAGCAGCGTAGAACTGCGGGGGGCCAAAAACATTCAGTACTTC.

There are many counts of this clonotype. The chain recombines TRBV9 with TRBJ2-2; D may correspond to TRBD1 or TRBD2 (5 bases each). The length of the CDR3 is 13 residues. Between the trimmed V and J ends, which lost 10 bases and 0 bases, there was a span of 10 bases. Germline CDR1 is SGDLS and CDR2 is YYNGEE. The DNA of the CDR3 is TGTGCCGGGGGTGACACGAACACCGGGGAGCTGTTTTTT. This encodes CAGGDTNTGELFF.

There are many counts of this clonotype. This sequence joins TRBV9 and TRBJ1-4, with a tentative D call TRBD1 (6 bases). The CDR3 runs to 13 residues. CDR1 is SGDLS and CDR2 is YYNGEE in the germline V gene. Between the trimmed V and J ends, which lost 3 bases and 5 bases, there was a span of 8 bases. Here the CDR3 reads CASSAGQNEKLFF. The CDR3 DNA follows: TGTGCCAGCAGCGCGGGACAAAATGAAAAACTGTTTTTT. The variable domain in full, with the rest retrieved from reference TRBV9 and TRBJ1-4, is DSGVTQTPKHLITATGQRVTLRCSPRSGDLSVYWYQQSLDQGLQFLIQYYNGEERAKGNILERFSAQQFPDLHSELNLSSLELGDSALYFCASSAGQNEKLFFGSGTQLSVL.

This clonotype was counted many times. CDR3 nucleotide sequence: TGTGCCAGCAGCGTAGTTGCGGGGGCGCCCAGGGATACGCAGTATTTT. This sequence encodes CASSVVAGAPRDTQYF. The chain carries TRBV9 and TRBJ2-3; weak D call: TRBD2 (7 bases). The germline V gene has CDR1 SGDLS and CDR2 YYNGEE. The germline V and J ends were trimmed by 0 bases and 6 bases, with 17 bases remaining between them. The CDR3 is 16 residues long.

This clonotype was seen many times. This chain joins TRBV9 and TRBJ2-3, with TRBD2 identical over 10 bases. V lost 3 bases, J lost 3 bases, and 4 bases stayed unmatched. Germline CDR1 reads SGDLS; CDR2 reads YYNGEE. The CDR3 is 15 residues long. CDR3 sequence reads: CASSAPGLATDTQYF. DNA for the CDR3: TGTGCCAGCAGCGCGCCGGGACTAGCGACAGATACGCAGTATTTT.

This clonotype was detected ten times or more. The chain links TRBV9 to TRBJ2-2; possibly TRBD1 for D (7 bases). The CDR3 is 16 residues long. Germline loops: CDR1 SGDLS, CDR2 YYNGEE. V dropped 5 bases and J dropped 1 base, with 15 bases sitting between them. The CDR3 loop is CASRSQGGQNTGELFF. The CDR3 DNA sequence: TGTGCCAGCAGGTCTCAGGGGGGTCAGAACACCGGGGAGCTGTTTTTT. Supplemented by reference TRBV9 and TRBJ2-2, the full variable domain reads DSGVTQTPKHLITATGQRVTLRCSPRSGDLSVYWYQQSLDQGLQFLIQYYNGEERAKGNILERFSAQQFPDLHSELNLSSLELGDSALYFCASRSQGGQNTGELFFGEGSRLTVL.

This clonotype showed up many times. DNA of the CDR3: TGTGCCAGCGGTGGGGGTCTCGCCTACAATGAGCAGTTCTTC. It encodes CASGGGLAYNEQFF. The rearrangement links TRBV9 to TRBJ2-1; D possibly matches TRBD1 or TRBD2 (5 bases each). Germline V lookup: CDR1 SGDLS, CDR2 YYNGEE. V dropped 7 bases and J dropped 2 bases, with 13 bases sitting between them. This CDR3 comprises 14 residues.

The sample holds many counts of this clonotype. V and J are TRBV9 and TRBJ2-2; D perhaps matches TRBD1 (6 bases). Germline assignment: CDR1 SGDLS and CDR2 YYNGEE. CDR3 length: 15 residues. V dropped 4 bases and J dropped 4 bases, with 14 bases sitting between them. As DNA, the CDR3 is TGTGCCAGCAGCCCCCGAACGACAGGCACCGGGGAGCTGTTTTTT. Amino acid sequence: CASSPRTTGTGELFF. The full variable domain, rest sourced from reference TRBV9 and TRBJ2-2, is DSGVTQTPKHLITATGQRVTLRCSPRSGDLSVYWYQQSLDQGLQFLIQYYNGEERAKGNILERFSAQQFPDLHSELNLSSLELGDSALYFCASSPRTTGTGELFFGEGSRLTVL.